The following is a TCR beta chain sequence with its context. Everyone who took part was roughly 18 to 89 years old, and they came from roughly 25 US areas. V lost 5 bases and J lost 1; bases outside the gene matches: 12. This CDR3 comprises 18 residues. CDR1 and CDR2 (germline): KGHDR, SFDVKD. The data were obtained in a study of blood T cell repertoires in COVID-19. Study overall: From the United States, Italy and Spain came samples of acute and convalescent COVID-19. T cells, B-cell-depleted T cells, or PBMCs supplied cDNA or gDNA.

Per the authors' pipeline: Reference gene primers were amplified, and this amplification served to estimate nucleated cell counts. Data came from immunoSEQ multiplex PCR; TCRdb stores just in-frame clones and leaves some out. V, J and clone size reflect that table, while D and trimming were determined from the DNA. The data hold about 410,000 clones, with just under 90% observed a single time. The specimen was PBMCs or T cells enriched from blood (not recorded which). The chain has TRBV24-1 and TRBJ2-1, with 8 bases matching TRBD1. The receptor was derived from a young woman who had recovered from COVID-19. CDR3 sequence reads: CATSAVSGTGASYNEQFF. Here the CDR3 DNA reads TGTGCCACCAGTGCCGTCTCCGGGACAGGCGCGTCCTACAATGAGCAGTTCTTC.